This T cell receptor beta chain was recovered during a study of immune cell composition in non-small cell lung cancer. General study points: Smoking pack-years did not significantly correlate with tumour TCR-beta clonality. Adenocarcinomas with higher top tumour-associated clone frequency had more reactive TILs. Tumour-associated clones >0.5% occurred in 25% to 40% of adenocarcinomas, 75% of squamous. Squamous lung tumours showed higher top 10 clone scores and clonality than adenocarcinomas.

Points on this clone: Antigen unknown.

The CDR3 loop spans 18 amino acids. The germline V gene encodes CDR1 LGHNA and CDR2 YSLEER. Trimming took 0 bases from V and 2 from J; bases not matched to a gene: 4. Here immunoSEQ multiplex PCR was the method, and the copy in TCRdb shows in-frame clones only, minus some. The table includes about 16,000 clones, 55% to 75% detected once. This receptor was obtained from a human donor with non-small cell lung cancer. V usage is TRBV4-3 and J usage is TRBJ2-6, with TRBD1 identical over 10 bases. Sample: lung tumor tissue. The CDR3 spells CASSQEGQGWPGANVLTF. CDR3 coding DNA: TGCGCCAGCAGCCAAGAGGGACAGGGGTGGCCTGGGGCCAACGTCCTGACTTTC.